Below are 32 T cell receptor beta chains sequenced from a single sample in a study of T cells in Graves' hyperthyroidism and ophthalmopathy. RNA transcripts served as the template for amplifying TCR beta CDR3 regions. In the first-round RT-PCR of the TCR CDR3, the HTBI primer set was used. TCRdb itself ran the multiplex PCR reads through MiXCR, one entry per CDR3 protein. Here the sample spans over 350,000 distinct CDR3 sequences, roughly 15% being singletons. Sequencing input: blood. The receptors derive from a man aged 18 to 35 with Graves' ophthalmopathy.

This clonotype came up many times. The chain links TRBV2 to TRBJ1-1; D not resolved. From germline, CDR1 is SNHLY and CDR2 FYNNEI. This CDR3 is built from 13 residues. V was pared by 4 bases and J by 1 base, with 7 bases between. CDR3 sequence (DNA): TGTGCCAGCAGTGTGCAGAGGAACACTGAAGCTTTCTTT. It is translated as CASSVQRNTEAFF.

The V call is TRBV7-9, the J call TRBJ2-1; 10 bases are a match to TRBD1. The CDR3 consists of 15 residues. The junction had 8 bases not matched to a gene; V was cut back by 4 bases and J by 8 bases. Germline CDR1 and CDR2: SEHNR and FQNEAQ (reference sequence). This chain's CDR3 is CASSSGTGVLDEQFF. DNA for the CDR3: TGTGCCAGCAGCTCCGGGACAGGGGTTTTAGATGAGCAGTTCTTC.

This clonotype occurred many times. The CDR3 DNA reads as TGTGCCAGCAGTTACACCGATTTGAACACTGAAGCTTTCTTT. It is translated as CASSYTDLNTEAFF. This chain joins TRBV12-3 or TRBV12-4 and TRBJ1-1; D unclear. The CDR3 is 14 amino acids. Deletions cut 4 bases from V and 0 bases from J, with 9 bases between.

This clonotype was found many times. This chain joins TRBV7-9 and TRBJ2-3; 9 nucleotides agree with TRBD1. Germline V CDR1 and CDR2: SEHNR, FQNEAQ (reference sequence). The CDR3 covers 15 residues. Unmatched junction bases numbered 4, after V lost 5 bases and J lost 1 base. The CDR3 region is CASSKTGGGTDTQYF. In DNA, the CDR3 is TGTGCCAGCAGCAAGACAGGGGGTGGCACAGATACGCAGTATTTT.

Points on this clonotype: This may stem from a read error, because a much larger clone lies one nucleotide away. This CDR3 is CASSQTGETNEKPFF. In nucleotides, the CDR3 is TGTGCCAGCAGCCAGACAGGGGAAACTAATGAAAAACCGTTTTTT. This sequence joins TRBV3-1 and TRBJ1-4, with 8 bases that match TRBD1. The CDR3 runs to 15 residues. Germline V gene sequence: CDR1 LGHDT, CDR2 YNNKEL (reference sequence).

The V and J genes are TRBV12-3 or TRBV12-4 and TRBJ2-1; no reliable D call. The CDR3 is made up of 12 amino acids. Trimming shortened V by 3 bases and J by 9 bases, and 9 bases separated the two germline ends. This chain's CDR3 is CASSFQAREQFF. The DNA of the CDR3 is TGTGCCAGCAGTTTTCAAGCGCGTGAGCAGTTCTTC.

This sequence joins TRBV13 and TRBJ2-7, with D possibly called TRBD1 or TRBD2 (5 bases each). Germline V CDR1 and CDR2: PRHDT, FYEKMQ (reference sequence). Trimming removed 4 bases from V and 2 bases from J, with 9 bases in between. The CDR3 is made up of 13 amino acids. The CDR3 region has the DNA TGTGCCAGCAGCTCCCGGGGCCCCTACGAGCAGTACTTC. Translated, it gives CASSSRGPYEQYF.

Many counts were recorded for this clonotype. The J gene is TRBJ2-1, the V gene TRBV2; D might be TRBD2 (5 bases). The V gene lost 3 bases and the J gene lost 1 base, with 10 bases spanning the gap. This CDR3 is 15 amino acids long. CDR1 and CDR2 (germline): SNHLY, FYNNEI. The CDR3 spells CASSDLWESYNEQFF. The CDR3 DNA sequence: TGTGCCAGCAGTGACCTGTGGGAGTCCTACAATGAGCAGTTCTTC.

For the CDR3, the DNA is TGCGCCAGCAGCCTTGGACTAGCGGAGAGCACAGATACGCAGTATTTT. Translating it yields CASSLGLAESTDTQYF. The J gene is TRBJ2-3, the V gene TRBV4-1; 10 bases line up with TRBD2. The J segment lost 0 bases and the V segment lost 4 bases, leaving 4 bases of the junction unmatched. This CDR3 has 16 amino acids. Germline V gives CDR1 MGHRA, CDR2 YSYEKL.

This clonotype was detected only a few times. The rearrangement links TRBV6-5 to TRBJ1-2; 12 positions agree with TRBD1. The CDR3 runs 17 residues. The germline CDR1 and CDR2 sequences are MNHEY and SVGAGI. The J segment lost 9 bases and the V segment lost 2 bases, leaving 13 bases of the junction unmatched. The CDR3 DNA reads TGTGCCAGCAGTTACCAACCGGGACAGGGGGCGGGCTACAGCTACACCTTC. This translates into CASSYQPGQGAGYSYTF.

The chain carries TRBV3-1 and TRBJ2-6; 7 nucleotides agree with TRBD1. The V segment lost 0 bases and the J segment 0 bases; nucleotides outside the gene matches: 2. Per germline, CDR1 LGHDT and CDR2 YNNKEL (reference sequence). This CDR3 contains 17 residues. CDR3: CASSQDRGSSGANVLTF. In DNA form, the CDR3 reads TGTGCCAGCAGCCAAGACAGGGGGTCCTCTGGGGCCAACGTCCTGACTTTC.

This clonotype occurred many times. The V and J genes are TRBV11-2 and TRBJ2-1; maybe TRBD1 (6 bases). CDR1 is SGHAT and CDR2 is FQNNGV in the germline V gene. V gave up 4 bases and J gave up 6 bases, with 13 bases separating them. CDR3 length: 14 amino acids. CDR3 protein: CASSSVGRGNEQFF. CDR3 DNA sequence: TGTGCCAGCAGCTCGGTAGGCAGGGGCAATGAGCAGTTCTTC. Using reference TRBV11-2 and TRBJ2-1 for the parts outside the CDR3, the full variable domain is EAGVAQSPRYKIIEKRQSVAFWCNPISGHATLYWYQQILGQGPKLLIQFQNNGVVDDSQLPKDRFSAERLKGVDSTLKIQPAKLEDSAVYLCASSSVGRGNEQFFGPGTRLTVL.

This clonotype occurred many times. The chain is built from TRBV11-3 and TRBJ2-3; D uncertain. CDR1 and CDR2 from the germline V gene are SGHNT and YENEEA. V lost 0 bases and J 5 bases, leaving 9 bases between the germline ends. This CDR3 has 14 residues. The CDR3 DNA reads as TGTGCCAGCAGCTTAGATGCCCTGGGAGATACGCAGTATTTT. Amino acid sequence: CASSLDALGDTQYF.

This chain links TRBV5-5 with TRBJ2-3; D remains ambiguous. The CDR3 is made up of 14 amino acids. V lost 2 bases and J lost 6, with 13 bases in between. Germline V gene sequence: CDR1 SGHKS, CDR2 YYEKEE (reference sequence). Here the CDR3 DNA reads TGTGCCAGCAGCTTTCAGGATTTTGGCGATACGCAGTATTTT. Protein product: CASSFQDFGDTQYF.

The chain links TRBV4-1 to TRBJ1-1; 9 bases are shared with TRBD1. Germline CDR1 reads MGHRA; CDR2 reads YSYEKL. The CDR3 is 16 amino acids. Trimming cost V 1 base and J 6 bases; bases outside gene matches: 9. The CDR3 here is CASSQGDRVTMAEAFF. CDR3 sequence (DNA): TGCGCCAGCAGCCAAGGGGACAGGGTAACCATGGCTGAAGCTTTCTTT.

This clonotype was detected a few times. V is TRBV20-1 and J is TRBJ1-2, with D maybe TRBD1 (5 bases). Between the trimmed V and J ends, which lost 3 bases and 4 bases, there was a span of 15 bases. The CDR3 covers 14 residues. Germline lookup yields CDR1 DFQATT and CDR2 SNEGSKA (reference sequence). As DNA, the CDR3 is TGCAGTGCTAGTTTCTTCCAGGGACCCTATGGCTACACCTTC. It codes for CSASFFQGPYGYTF.

There are many counts of this clonotype. The chain is built from TRBV27 and TRBJ1-5; unclear D gene. The CDR3 contains 16 residues. Germline CDR1 reads MNHEY; CDR2 reads SMNVEV (reference sequence). The V gene lost 5 bases and the J gene lost 0 bases, with 14 bases spanning the gap. This chain's CDR3 is CASSPFIQASNQPQHF. The CDR3 DNA reads as TGTGCCAGCAGTCCGTTCATACAAGCTAGCAATCAGCCCCAGCATTTT.

The DNA for the CDR3 is TGTGCCAGCAGCTCCGTGGGGGGGGCCAAAAACATTCAGTACTTC. Protein: CASSSVGGAKNIQYF. The chain has TRBV5-6 and TRBJ2-4; TRBD2 aligns across 7 bases. V lost 3 bases and J lost 1; bases outside the gene matches: 4. From germline, CDR1 is SGHDT and CDR2 YYEEEE. The CDR3 spans 15 residues. Based on the CDR3 plus reference TRBV5-6 and TRBJ2-4, the full variable domain is DAGVTQSPTHLIKTRGQQVTLRCSPKSGHDTVSWYQQALGQGPQFIFQYYEEEERQRGNFPDRFSGHQFPNYSSELNVNALLLGDSALYLCASSSVGGAKNIQYFGAGTRLSVL.

This clonotype appeared many times. The chain uses TRBV27 and TRBJ2-3; weak D call: TRBD2 (5 bases). Germline CDR1 MNHEY, CDR2 SMNVEV (reference sequence). The germline V and J ends were trimmed by 4 bases and 3 bases, with 8 bases remaining between them. The length of the CDR3 is 13 residues. The DNA of the CDR3 is TGTGCCAGCAGTTCGCAGCGGACAGATACGCAGTATTTT. Translation gives CASSSQRTDTQYF.

At least ten counts were recorded for this clonotype. The chain joins TRBV4-2 to TRBJ2-3, with 8 bases matching TRBD2. The germline gives CDR1 LGHNA, CDR2 YNFKEQ. CDR3 size: 18 residues. V shed 0 bases, J shed 0 bases, and the junction held 8 bases outside the gene matches. In nucleotides, the CDR3 is TGTGCCAGCAGCCAAGAGGGACGGGGGGGCTATAGCACAGATACGCAGTATTTT. Its translation is CASSQEGRGGYSTDTQYF.

J is TRBJ2-3 and V is TRBV7-9; 11 bases align to TRBD2. The CDR3 is 16 residues long. The V segment lost 2 bases and the J segment 8 bases; nucleotides outside the gene matches: 9. Germline V lookup: CDR1 SEHNR, CDR2 FQNEAQ (reference sequence). The CDR3 DNA reads TGTGCCAGCAGCTTAAAGGTTAGCGGGGGGGCCGTTACGCAGTATTTT. It encodes CASSLKVSGGAVTQYF.

This clonotype was observed at least ten times. The V and J genes are TRBV3-1 and TRBJ1-5; D is possibly TRBD1 (5 bases). V was trimmed by 4 bases and J by 2 bases, leaving 9 bases between them. The CDR3 has 14 residues. The germline CDR1 and CDR2 sequences are LGHDT and YNNKEL (reference sequence). CDR3 sequence: CASSLQGGNQPQHF. The CDR3 DNA reads TGTGCCAGCAGCCTTCAGGGAGGCAATCAGCCCCAGCATTTT.

This clonotype has a handful of counts. The genes are TRBV27 and TRBJ2-1; D is undetermined. This CDR3 has 16 amino acids. V lost 0 bases and J 3 bases, leaving 12 bases between the germline ends. Germline-derived CDR1 and CDR2 are MNHEY and SMNVEV (reference sequence). Here the CDR3 DNA reads TGTGCCAGCAGTTTATCGTCAGGTCAAGTCTACAATGAGCAGTTCTTC. This codes for CASSLSSGQVYNEQFF.

This clonotype was observed many times. This chain uses TRBV28 with TRBJ1-5, with a tentative D call TRBD1 (5 bases). V lost 7 bases and J lost 0, with 16 bases in between. Germline CDR1 MDHEN, CDR2 SYDVKM. The CDR3 runs 16 residues. As DNA, the CDR3 is TGTGCCAGCAACCCTTTCTGGGGGGATAGCAATCAGCCCCAGCATTTT. Amino acids: CASNPFWGDSNQPQHF.

This clonotype came up many times. The chain joins TRBV30 to TRBJ2-3, with D perhaps matching TRBD1 (6 bases). The V end was cut by 4 bases, the J end by 5 bases, with 10 bases between. Germline lookup yields CDR1 GTSNPN and CDR2 SVGIG (reference sequence). The CDR3 has 12 amino acids. This CDR3 reads CAWTGAGDTQYF. CDR3 coding DNA: TGTGCCTGGACAGGGGCTGGAGATACGCAGTATTTT. The full variable domain, completed using reference TRBV30 and TRBJ2-3, is SQTIHQWPATLVQPVGSPLSLECTVEGTSNPNLYWYRQAAGRGLQLLFYSVGIGQISSEVPQNLSASRPQDRQFILSSKKLLLSDSGFYLCAWTGAGDTQYFGPGTRLTVL.

This clonotype came up many times. The rearrangement uses TRBV12-3 or TRBV12-4 and TRBJ2-1, with D possibly being TRBD1 (5 bases). CDR3 length: 14 amino acids. V lost 7 bases to trimming and J lost 5 bases, with 15 bases between them. Written as DNA, the CDR3 is TGTGCCAGCAATAGATGGGGCCAGAACAATGAGCAGTTCTTC. It yields the protein CASNRWGQNNEQFF.

This clonotype was recorded at least ten times. The rearrangement joins TRBV3-1 to TRBJ2-3; D uncertain. V lost 0 bases to trimming and J lost 7 bases, with 5 bases between them. Germline lookup yields CDR1 LGHDT and CDR2 YNNKEL (reference sequence). The CDR3 covers 12 residues. CDR3: CASSQERNTQYF. The DNA of the CDR3 is TGTGCCAGCAGCCAAGAAAGGAATACGCAGTATTTT.

This clonotype showed up many times. The chain is built from TRBV12-3 or TRBV12-4 and TRBJ1-6; a possible D gene is TRBD1 (5 bases). Trimming pared 8 bases from V and 2 bases from J, leaving 16 bases between. The CDR3 contains 16 residues. CDR3 residues: CASGRGPWPYNSPLHF. As DNA, the CDR3 is TGTGCCAGCGGAAGGGGTCCCTGGCCCTATAATTCACCCCTCCACTTT.

This clonotype appeared many times. The chain joins TRBV5-1 to TRBJ1-2; the D is unclear. This CDR3 region has 12 residues. The V end lost 7 bases, the J end lost 1 base, and 8 bases lay between the germline ends. CDR1 and CDR2 from the germline V gene are SGHRS and YFSETQ. For the CDR3, the DNA is TGCGCCAGCGCCAGACTTAACTATGGCTACACCTTC. It codes for CASARLNYGYTF. Combining the CDR3 with reference TRBV5-1 and TRBJ1-2 gives the whole variable domain KAGVTQTPRYLIKTRGQQVTLSCSPISGHRSVSWYQQTPGQGLQFLFEYFSETQRNKGNFPGRFSGRQFSNSRSEMNVSTLELGDSALYLCASARLNYGYTFGSGTRLTVV.

In this sample, this clonotype turned up a few times. The rearrangement joins TRBV9 to TRBJ2-7, with D uncertain. V was cut by 3 bases and J by 2 bases, with 9 bases left in between. The CDR3 contains 13 residues. In germline, CDR1 is SGDLS, CDR2 YYNGEE. The CDR3 DNA is TGTGCCAGCAGCGAGAGTCCAACCTACGAGCAGTACTTC. Translation: CASSESPTYEQYF.

This clonotype turned up a few times. The chain combines TRBV20-1 with TRBJ2-5; perhaps TRBD2 as D (6 bases). Germline V gene lookup returns CDR1 DFQATT and CDR2 SNEGSKA (reference sequence). Deletions cut 6 bases from V and 6 bases from J, with 17 bases between. This CDR3 has 13 amino acids. In nucleotides, the CDR3 is TGCAGTGCCACCTCGGATGGGGGGAAGACCCAGTACTTC. This gives the protein CSATSDGGKTQYF.

The chain is built from TRBV11-2 and TRBJ2-3; 10 bases are a match to TRBD2. This CDR3 spans 17 amino acids. Unmatched junction bases numbered 7, after V lost 4 bases and J lost 0 bases. CDR1 is SGHAT, CDR2 FQNNGV, per germline. As DNA, the CDR3 is TGTGCCAGCAGCTGGGCTAGCGGGGGCTCTAGCACAGATACGCAGTATTTT. Protein sequence: CASSWASGGSSTDTQYF.